This is a list of T cell receptor beta chains from one sample in a study of cytomegalovirus exposure and HLA in healthy donors. Profiled with immunoSEQ multiplex PCR; TCRdb holds only in-frame clones, not every one. The sample records 140,000 to 150,000 clones, about 80% being singletons. The sample comprised PBMCs. These receptors originate from a woman aged 55 to 70 in good health and CMV-seropositive. Each CDR3 is given with its conserved first and last residue. The D gene is left open where the match is weak. A row's size may be missing; if present it is once, few, many or a size class.

TRBV6-1	TRBJ2-3	TRBD2	-	CASSVGRPSGTSTDTQYF	TGTGCCAGCAGTGTCGGGAGGCCTAGCGGGACTAGCACAGATACGCAGTATTTT
TRBV5-4	TRBJ2-3	TRBD1	-	CASSLGGQGASDTQYF	TGTGCCAGCAGCTTGGGTGGACAGGGGGCCTCAGATACGCAGTATTTT
TRBV5-1	TRBJ1-1	-	once	CASSLGTRNEAFF	TGCGCCAGCAGCCTCGGGACACGAAATGAAGCTTTCTTT
TRBV28	TRBJ2-3	-	few	CASSIINSADTQYF	TGTGCCAGCAGTATAATTAACTCCGCAGATACGCAGTATTTT
TRBV28	TRBJ2-7	TRBD1	-	CASSTGTGNEQYF	TGTGCCAGCAGTACGGGGACAGGGAACGAGCAGTACTTC
TRBV5-6	TRBJ1-2	-	-	CASSLRGAVGYTF	TGTGCCAGCAGCTTGCGGGGGGCAGTTGGCTACACCTTC
TRBV10-3	TRBJ2-3	-	-	CAIRQTESTDTQYF	TGTGCCATAAGACAAACAGAGAGCACAGATACGCAGTATTTT
TRBV6-5	TRBJ1-2	TRBD1	once	CASSEQGSNYGYTF	TGTGCCAGCAGTGAACAGGGGAGTAACTATGGCTACACCTTC
TRBV30	TRBJ2-1	TRBD2	-	CAWSLDSGNEQFF	TGTGCCTGGAGTTTAGATAGCGGGAATGAGCAGTTCTTC
TRBV19	TRBJ2-1	-	-	CATRTGGGSSYNEQFF	TGTGCCACTAGAACGGGTGGGGGGAGCTCCTACAATGAGCAGTTCTTC